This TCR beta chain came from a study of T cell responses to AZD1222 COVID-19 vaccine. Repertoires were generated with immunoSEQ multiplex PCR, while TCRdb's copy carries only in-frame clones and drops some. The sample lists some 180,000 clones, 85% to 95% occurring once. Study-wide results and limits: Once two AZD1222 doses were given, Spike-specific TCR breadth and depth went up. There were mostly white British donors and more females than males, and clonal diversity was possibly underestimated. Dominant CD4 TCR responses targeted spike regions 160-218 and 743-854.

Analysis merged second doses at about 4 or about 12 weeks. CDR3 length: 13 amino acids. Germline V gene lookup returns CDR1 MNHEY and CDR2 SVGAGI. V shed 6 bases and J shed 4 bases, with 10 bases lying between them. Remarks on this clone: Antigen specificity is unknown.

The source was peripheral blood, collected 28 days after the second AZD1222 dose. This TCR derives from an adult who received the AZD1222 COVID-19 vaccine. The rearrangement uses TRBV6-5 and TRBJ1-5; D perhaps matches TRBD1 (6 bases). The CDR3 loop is CASSTDRNQPQHF. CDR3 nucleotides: TGTGCCAGCAGCACAGACAGGAATCAGCCCCAGCATTTT.